This T cell receptor (beta chain) originates from a study of T cell repertoires in cytomegalovirus infection. Across the study: CMV epitopes in the study were HLA-C-restricted (recently identified) and HLA-B-restricted (well studied). Public TCR beta signatures provided an indication of both CMV infection and a matching HLA type. The study, taken as a whole, reports: Predominance within the ex vivo response was attributable to HLA-C-restricted CMV-specific TCR beta clonotypes. There were carriers of CMV plus the relevant HLA, and cumulative public TCR beta family frequency identified them.

Each CDR3 protein gets one entry after TCRdb re-called the reads with MiXCR. The sample records around 100,000 distinct CDR3 sequences, around 40% being singletons. This clonotype was counted many times. Its cognate antigen is unknown. This clonotype was obtained from a human donor in good health (CMV status not recorded). Some clones in this sample may be carry-over from other donors' samples. Sequenced material: CD8+ T cells from cultured PBMCs, taken from culture after CMV antigen stimulation.

The DNA for the CDR3 is TGTGCCAGCGCCCCCGGGGGGGCCTACAATGAGCAGTTCTTC. Its translation is CASAPGGAYNEQFF. V is TRBV7-2 and J is TRBJ2-1, with 8 bases that match TRBD2. Germline V lookup: CDR1 SGHTA, CDR2 FQGNSA. This CDR3 region has 14 residues. The trim removed 8 bases at V and 2 bases at J, leaving 5 bases unmatched.